This is a list of T cell receptor beta chains from one sample in a study of HIV-infected patients and healthy controls. MiXCR, applied by TCRdb to the 5' RACE reads, yields one record per CDR3 protein. The table shows around 64,000 distinct CDR3 sequences, with about 16% occurring only once. The specimen sequenced was CD4+ T cells from blood. These receptor sequences come from a human donor in good health. Each CDR3 is given with its conserved first and last residue. Fields, in order: clone size, J gene, D gene, V gene, CDR3 protein, CDR3 DNA. D genes are given only for firm matches. The size of a clone is reported for some rows only, either as once, few or many, or as a class for expanded clones.

NA | TRBJ2-7 | NA | TRBV5-1 | CASSFGRGGYEQYF | TGCGCCAGCAGCTTCGGCCGGGGAGGCTACGAGCAGTACTTC
NA | TRBJ2-2 | NA | TRBV19 | CASIDRTGELFF | TGTGCCAGTATAGATCGCACCGGGGAGCTGTTTTTT
NA | TRBJ2-7 | TRBD2 | TRBV29-1 | CSVESAGGAEQYF | TGCAGCGTTGAAAGCGCGGGGGGGGCCGAGCAGTACTTC
many | TRBJ2-7 | TRBD2 | TRBV7-9 | CASSAPGGSHEQYF | TGTGCCAGCAGCGCCCCGGGGGGAAGCCACGAGCAGTACTTC
NA | TRBJ2-3 | TRBD2 | TRBV7-3 | CASSLPLGLAGAEDTQYF | TGTGCCAGCAGCTTACCCCTCGGACTAGCGGGAGCTGAAGATACGCAGTATTTT
many | TRBJ1-1 | NA | TRBV7-2 | CASNLPRGMNTEAFF | TGTGCCAGCAACTTACCAAGGGGGATGAACACTGAAGCTTTCTTT
few | TRBJ2-3 | TRBD2 | TRBV5-1 | CASSLGLAASTDTQYF | TGCGCCAGCAGCTTGGGACTAGCGGCTAGCACAGATACGCAGTATTTT
NA | TRBJ1-2 | NA | TRBV4-3 | CASSQDRSGVYLGYTF | TGCGCCAGCAGCCAAGATCGTTCTGGGGTCTATCTTGGCTACACCTTC
many | TRBJ1-5 | NA | TRBV7-9 | CASSPRWGQPQHF | TGTGCCAGCAGCCCCCGGTGGGGGCAGCCCCAGCATTTT
many | TRBJ2-7 | TRBD1 | TRBV6-6 | CASNMQGVGEQYF | TGTGCCAGCAACATGCAGGGGGTGGGAGAGCAGTACTTC
once | TRBJ1-5 | NA | TRBV20-1 | CSARVGGFDNQPQHF | TGCAGTGCTAGGGTGGGGGGATTCGACAATCAGCCCCAGCATTTT
many | TRBJ2-3 | TRBD2 | TRBV12-3/TRBV12-4 | CASTAGGSFTDTQYF | TGTGCCAGCACTGCGGGAGGGTCCTTCACAGATACGCAGTATTTT
NA | TRBJ2-1 | NA | TRBV11-2 | CASSLGGRTSYNEQFF | TGTGCCAGCAGCTTAGGAGGTAGGACCTCCTACAATGAGCAGTTCTTC
many | TRBJ2-7 | TRBD2 | TRBV20-1 | CSARSTSGGAYEQYF | TGCAGTGCTAGGAGCACTAGCGGGGGCGCCTACGAGCAGTACTTC
many | TRBJ2-1 | NA | TRBV5-5 | CASSTDPGGSYNEQFF | TGTGCCAGCAGCACTGACCCCGGAGGGTCCTACAATGAGCAGTTCTTC
few | TRBJ2-3 | NA | TRBV20-1 | CSRGSLHETDTQYF | TGCAGCAGGGGCTCCCTGCATGAGACAGATACGCAGTATTTT
NA | TRBJ2-4 | NA | TRBV27 | CASSYREGDIQYF | TGTGCCAGCAGTTACAGGGAGGGGGACATTCAGTACTTC
many | TRBJ2-3 | TRBD2 | TRBV7-2 | CASSLPSGLTDTQYF | TGTGCCAGCAGCCTACCTAGCGGGCTCACAGATACGCAGTATTTT
NA | TRBJ1-3 | NA | TRBV21-1 | CASSKALIGDNRKAGNTIYF | TGTGCCAGCAGCAAAGCGCTCATTGGGGACAATCGAAAGGCTGGAAACACCATATATTTT
many | TRBJ2-1 | NA | TRBV5-1 | CASSLGVRDEQFF | TGCGCCAGCAGCTTGGGAGTGCGCGATGAGCAGTTCTTC
few | TRBJ1-2 | TRBD1 | TRBV7-9 | CASSFRDREDGYTF | TGTGCCAGCAGCTTCCGAGACAGGGAGGATGGCTACACCTTC
NA | TRBJ2-2 | NA | TRBV20-1 | CSARDRQAGNTGELFF | TGCAGTGCTAGAGATCGGCAAGCGGGGAACACCGGGGAGCTGTTTTTT
few | TRBJ2-7 | TRBD2 | TRBV7-2 | CASSPRAGGGEEQYF | TGTGCCAGCAGCCCCAGGGCGGGAGGGGGTGAAGAGCAGTACTTC
NA | TRBJ2-5 | TRBD2 | TRBV18 | CASSPGRTSGSEQETQYF | TGTGCCAGCTCACCCGGACGGACTAGCGGGAGTGAGCAAGAGACCCAGTACTTC
NA | TRBJ1-1 | NA | TRBV24-1 | CATSVGKLGEAFF | TGTGCCACCAGTGTCGGGAAACTCGGTGAAGCTTTCTTT
NA | TRBJ1-2 | NA | TRBV15 | CATSRVDYGYTF | TGTGCCACCAGCAGAGTTGACTATGGCTACACCTTC
few | TRBJ2-1 | NA | TRBV12-3/TRBV12-4 | CASVRTLYNEQFF | TGTGCCAGCGTACGGACCCTCTACAATGAGCAGTTCTTC
few | TRBJ1-5 | NA | TRBV12-3/TRBV12-4 | CASSLAGNSNQPQHF | TGTGCCAGCAGTTTAGCCGGGAATAGCAATCAGCCCCAGCATTTT
few | TRBJ2-5 | NA | TRBV5-5 | CASSRRGTAETQYF | TGTGCCAGCAGCCGCCGAGGGACTGCAGAGACCCAGTACTTC
NA | TRBJ2-1 | NA | TRBV7-2 | CASSSRSYGEQFF | TGTGCCAGCAGCTCCAGGTCCTACGGTGAGCAGTTCTTC
few | TRBJ2-5 | NA | TRBV5-6 | CASSLLGEQETQYF | TGTGCCAGCAGCTTGCTAGGGGAGCAAGAGACCCAGTACTTC
many | TRBJ2-5 | NA | TRBV28 | CASRLGGRETQYF | TGTGCCAGTCGGTTGGGGGGAAGAGAGACCCAGTACTTC
NA | TRBJ2-1 | TRBD1 | TRBV7-2 | CASSLEGAPYNEQFF | TGTGCCAGCAGCTTAGAGGGGGCGCCCTACAATGAGCAGTTCTTC
few | TRBJ1-1 | NA | TRBV19 | CASSIYGGTNTEAFF | TGTGCCAGTAGTATTTACGGGGGAACGAACACTGAAGCTTTCTTT
few | TRBJ1-4 | NA | TRBV4-3 | CASSRLGGDATNEKLFF | TGCGCCAGCAGCCGCCTGGGGGGTGATGCAACTAATGAAAAACTGTTTTTT
few | TRBJ2-1 | TRBD2 | TRBV6-2/TRBV6-3 | CASTPQLAARYNEQFF | TGTGCCAGCACTCCTCAACTAGCGGCTCGGTACAATGAGCAGTTCTTC
NA | TRBJ2-5 | TRBD1 | TRBV12-3/TRBV12-4 | CASRPDRGQETQYF | TGTGCCAGCAGGCCGGACAGGGGCCAAGAGACCCAGTACTTC
NA | TRBJ1-5 | TRBD1 | TRBV19 | CASRRDSLNQPQHF | TGTGCCAGTAGACGGGACAGTTTGAATCAGCCCCAGCATTTT
NA | TRBJ1-1 | NA | TRBV29-1 | CSVAELNTEAFF | TGCAGCGTTGCGGAGTTGAACACTGAAGCTTTCTTT
NA | TRBJ2-7 | NA | TRBV12-3/TRBV12-4 | CASSLAGSSYEQYF | TGTGCCAGCAGTTTAGCGGGGAGCTCCTACGAGCAGTACTTC
many | TRBJ1-2 | NA | TRBV7-2 | CASSSQGRIYGYTF | TGTGCCAGCAGCTCTCAGGGACGGATCTATGGCTACACCTTC
NA | TRBJ2-5 | NA | TRBV12-3/TRBV12-4 | CASTTRGGETQYF | TGTGCCAGCACCACGCGTGGGGGTGAGACCCAGTACTTC
NA | TRBJ2-3 | TRBD2 | TRBV11-3 | CASSKGLAGVTDTQYF | TGTGCCAGCAGCAAGGGACTAGCGGGTGTGACAGATACGCAGTATTTT
NA | TRBJ2-3 | NA | TRBV5-4 | CASSLGGASTDTQYF | TGTGCCAGCAGCTTGGGCGGGGCTAGCACAGATACGCAGTATTTT
NA | TRBJ2-1 | NA | TRBV12-3/TRBV12-4 | CASTTRGLYNEQFF | TGTGCCAGTACGACCCGGGGTCTGTACAATGAGCAGTTCTTC
NA | TRBJ2-3 | TRBD1 | TRBV2 | CASRTGQGADHF | TGTGCCAGCAGGACCGGACAGGGGGCGGATCATTTT
few | TRBJ1-5 | TRBD1 | TRBV19 | CASSRDRGNQPQHF | TGTGCCAGTAGCCGGGACAGGGGAAATCAGCCCCAGCATTTT
many | TRBJ1-2 | NA | TRBV5-6 | CASSLTDYGYTF | TGTGCCAGCAGTTTGACGGACTATGGCTACACCTTC
few | TRBJ2-3 | NA | TRBV29-1 | CSAASVATDTQYF | TGCAGCGCCGCGTCTGTGGCGACAGATACGCAGTATTTT
few | TRBJ2-1 | NA | TRBV7-7 | CASSPTRTGLAYNEQFF | TGTGCCAGCAGCCCGACACGAACAGGGCTTGCGTACAATGAGCAGTTCTTC
few | TRBJ1-5 | NA | TRBV6-2/TRBV6-3 | CASTTRSWENQPQHF | TGTGCCAGCACCACTCGTAGCTGGGAGAATCAGCCCCAGCATTTT
many | TRBJ2-2 | NA | TRBV5-1 | CASSFPSGELFF | TGCGCCAGCAGCTTTCCTTCGGGGGAGCTGTTTTTT
few | TRBJ2-7 | TRBD1 | TRBV5-5 | CASSSEGTGAYEQYF | TGTGCCAGCAGCTCAGAGGGGACAGGAGCCTACGAGCAGTACTTC
NA | TRBJ2-7 | TRBD2 | TRBV4-2 | CASSQELAGAREQYF | TGTGCCAGCAGCCAAGAACTAGCGGGGGCGAGGGAGCAGTACTTC
few | TRBJ2-7 | NA | TRBV3-1 | CASSPDSRIDAYEQYF | TGTGCCAGCAGCCCGGATTCGAGGATTGACGCCTACGAGCAGTACTTC
few | TRBJ2-1 | NA | TRBV12-3/TRBV12-4 | CASSFYDEQFF | TGTGCCAGCAGTTTTTATGATGAGCAGTTCTTC
NA | TRBJ1-1 | TRBD1 | TRBV19 | CASSWGGYRGPTEAFF | TGTGCCAGTAGTTGGGGGGGGTACAGGGGGCCGACTGAAGCTTTCTTT
few | TRBJ1-5 | NA | TRBV6-2/TRBV6-3 | CASRPGDRQHQPQHF | TGTGCCAGCAGACCCGGAGACAGGCAGCATCAGCCCCAGCATTTT
NA | TRBJ2-1 | NA | TRBV29-1 | CSVEPTSSGEQFF | TGCAGCGTTGAACCGACTAGTTCCGGTGAGCAGTTCTTC